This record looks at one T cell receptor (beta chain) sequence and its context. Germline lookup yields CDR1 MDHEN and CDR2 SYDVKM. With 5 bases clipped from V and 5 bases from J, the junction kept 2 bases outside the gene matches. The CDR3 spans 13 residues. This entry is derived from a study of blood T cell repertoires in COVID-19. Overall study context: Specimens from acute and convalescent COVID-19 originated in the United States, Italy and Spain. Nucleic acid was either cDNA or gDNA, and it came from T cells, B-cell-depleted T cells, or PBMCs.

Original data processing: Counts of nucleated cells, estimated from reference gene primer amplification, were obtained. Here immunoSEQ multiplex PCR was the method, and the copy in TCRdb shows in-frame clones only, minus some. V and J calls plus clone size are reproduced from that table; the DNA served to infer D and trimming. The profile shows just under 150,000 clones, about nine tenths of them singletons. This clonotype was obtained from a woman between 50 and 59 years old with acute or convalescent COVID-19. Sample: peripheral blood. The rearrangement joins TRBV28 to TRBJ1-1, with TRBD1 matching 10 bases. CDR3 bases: TGTGCCAGCAGTCGGGACAGGGGTACTGAAGCTTTCTTT. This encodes CASSRDRGTEAFF.